What follows are 20 T cell receptor beta chains derived from one specimen sequenced in a study of shared clonotypes between healthy human individuals. Sequencing was performed with immunoSEQ multiplex PCR; in TCRdb, only in-frame clones are kept and a portion is missing. Among roughly 720,000 clones listed, around 91% were seen once. The sequencing input was memory CD8+ T cells from PBMCs. Subset of the sample: CD45RO+ cells pooled with CCR7-negative TemRA cells. The receptor set was obtained from a young man in good health. Some clones in this sample may be carry-over from other donors' samples.

In DNA, the CDR3 is TGTGCCACCAGCATCACGGACAATCAGCCCCAGCATTTT. Translated, it gives CATSITDNQPQHF. The V gene is TRBV15, the J gene TRBJ1-5; D unresolved. Germline loops: CDR1 LNHNV, CDR2 YYDKDF (reference sequence). The V end lost 4 bases, the J end lost 3 bases, and 7 bases lay between the germline ends. The CDR3 is 13 residues long.

The chain employs TRBV19 and TRBJ2-1, with 10 nucleotides matching TRBD2. V dropped 5 bases and J dropped 3; count of bases not matched to a gene: 7. Germline lookup yields CDR1 LNHDA and CDR2 SQIVND (reference sequence). The CDR3 is made up of 16 amino acids. CDR3 DNA: TGTGCCAGTAGTGTAATAGCGGGAGGTCTCTACAATGAGCAGTTCTTC. This translates into CASSVIAGGLYNEQFF.

Written as DNA, the CDR3 is TGTGCCAGCAGTGAATTTGGCGGGAGGGGGGATGAGCAGTTCTTC. As protein: CASSEFGGRGDEQFF. This chain uses TRBV25-1 with TRBJ2-1; 9 nucleotides match TRBD2. Trimming removed 1 base from V and 8 bases from J; junction bases left unmatched: 6. Per the germline V gene, CDR1 is MGHDK and CDR2 is SYGVNS. The CDR3 is 15 residues long.

The CDR3 bases are TGTGCCAGCAGCCGGGAGTCAGGGTACACTGAAGCTTTCTTT. This encodes CASSRESGYTEAFF. The V gene is TRBV6-5, the J gene TRBJ1-1, with D possibly matching TRBD1 (5 bases). CDR1 is MNHEY and CDR2 is SVGAGI in the germline V gene. The CDR3 is made up of 14 amino acids. V lost 6 bases and J lost 3, with 14 bases in between.

The chain couples TRBV10-2 to TRBJ1-3; D gene uncertain. Trimming pared 3 bases from V and 0 bases from J, leaving 12 bases between. CDR3 length equals 16 residues. CDR1 is WSHSY and CDR2 is SAAADI in the germline V gene. The CDR3 protein is CASSDGLRTSGNTIYF. Here the CDR3 DNA reads TGCGCCAGCAGTGATGGCCTCCGGACCTCTGGAAACACCATATATTTT.

This chain links TRBV28 with TRBJ2-7, with D unresolved. Germline V gene lookup returns CDR1 MDHEN and CDR2 SYDVKM. This CDR3 is 15 amino acids long. Trimming stripped 2 bases from V and 0 bases from J, with 11 bases between. CDR3: CASSLVGGNSYEQYF. CDR3 bases: TGTGCCAGCAGTTTAGTCGGCGGAAACTCCTACGAGCAGTACTTC.

The chain joins TRBV27 to TRBJ2-2, with a tentative D call TRBD1 (5 bases). Trimming cost V 1 base and J 0 bases, with 12 bases left between them. The CDR3 covers 17 residues. Germline V gene sequence: CDR1 MNHEY, CDR2 SMNVEV (reference sequence). In nucleotides, the CDR3 is TGTGCCAGCAGTTTATTTCCTGACAGCTCGAACACCGGGGAGCTGTTTTTT. The encoded protein is CASSLFPDSSNTGELFF.

V is TRBV9 and J is TRBJ2-5; 7 nucleotides align to TRBD2. Unmatched junction bases numbered 7, after V lost 3 bases and J lost 2 bases. This CDR3 region has 15 residues. CDR1 and CDR2 (germline): SGDLS, YYNGEE. This CDR3 is CASSAIAGPQETQYF. The DNA of the CDR3 is TGTGCCAGCAGCGCCATAGCGGGTCCTCAAGAGACCCAGTACTTC.

V is TRBV5-1 and J is TRBJ2-1; tentatively, D is TRBD1 or TRBD2 (8 bases each). Trimming took 3 bases from V and 4 from J, leaving 26 bases between them. The V gene's germline CDR1 is SGHRS and CDR2 YFSETQ. The CDR3 is 19 residues long. CDR3 sequence: CASSSGTGYGGRSYNEQFF. CDR3 DNA sequence: TGCGCCAGCAGCTCCGGGACAGGTTACGGCGGGAGGTCATACAATGAGCAGTTCTTC. Full variable domain (outside the CDR3, taken from reference TRBV5-1 and TRBJ2-1): KAGVTQTPRYLIKTRGQQVTLSCSPISGHRSVSWYQQTPGQGLQFLFEYFSETQRNKGNFPGRFSGRQFSNSRSEMNVSTLELGDSALYLCASSSGTGYGGRSYNEQFFGPGTRLTVL.

The chain carries TRBV28 and TRBJ1-1; D unclear. V lost 3 bases and J 2 bases, leaving 4 bases between the germline ends. The germline gives CDR1 MDHEN, CDR2 SYDVKM. The CDR3 is 12 residues long. In DNA form, the CDR3 reads TGTGCCAGCAGTTTTATAAACACTGAAGCTTTCTTT. Translated, it gives CASSFINTEAFF.

The CDR3 nucleotides are TGTGCCAGCAGCGGGACAGGGGCCAATCAGCCCCAGCATTTT. It encodes CASSGTGANQPQHF. This chain links TRBV7-2 with TRBJ1-5; 10 bases are a match to TRBD1. The germline CDR1 and CDR2 sequences are SGHTA and FQGNSA. Losses at the gene ends were 5 bases for V and 3 bases for J; bases not matched to a gene: 1. The CDR3 covers 14 residues.

The chain is built from TRBV27 and TRBJ1-5, with D perhaps matching TRBD1 (5 bases). The germline CDR1 and CDR2 sequences are MNHEY and SMNVEV (reference sequence). V was shortened by 4 bases and J by 9 bases, with 10 bases between the two germline ends. The CDR3 extends over 12 amino acids. CDR3: CASSYQGGPQHF. Here the CDR3 DNA reads TGTGCCAGCAGTTATCAGGGAGGGCCCCAGCATTTT.

V is TRBV9 and J is TRBJ1-3; perhaps TRBD1 as D (5 bases). The germline V and J ends were trimmed by 0 bases and 2 bases, with 12 bases remaining between them. This CDR3 is built from 16 residues. CDR1 and CDR2 (germline): SGDLS, YYNGEE. DNA for the CDR3: TGTGCCAGCAGCGTAGGGTGGAGGGGACCTGGAAACACCATATATTTT. It encodes CASSVGWRGPGNTIYF.

The gene calls are TRBV29-1 and TRBJ2-7, with 9 bases fitting TRBD2. CDR1 and CDR2 from the germline V gene are SQVTM and ANQGSEA. The J segment lost 0 bases and the V segment lost 2 bases, leaving 5 bases of the junction unmatched. The CDR3 sequence is 15 residues long. CDR3 loop: CSVELAGRPSYEQYF. The CDR3, as DNA: TGCAGCGTTGAACTAGCGGGACGGCCCTCCTACGAGCAGTACTTC.

This chain uses TRBV2 with TRBJ2-1, with 10 bases lining up with TRBD1. The V segment lost 4 bases and the J segment 7 bases; nucleotides outside the gene matches: 7. Germline V gene data show CDR1 as SNHLY and CDR2 as FYNNEI. The length of the CDR3 is 15 residues. DNA of the CDR3: TGTGCCAGCAGTGTTGGGACAGGGGCATTAAATGAGCAGTTCTTC. Residues: CASSVGTGALNEQFF. The variable domain in full, with the rest retrieved from reference TRBV2 and TRBJ2-1, is EPEVTQTPSHQVTQMGQEVILRCVPISNHLYFYWYRQILGQKVEFLVSFYNNEISEKSEIFDDQFSVERPDGSNFTLKIRSTKLEDSAMYFCASSVGTGALNEQFFGPGTRLTVL.

This rearrangement joins TRBV7-9 to TRBJ2-3; D possibly matches TRBD1 or TRBD2 (5 bases each). The CDR3 contains 16 residues. Deletions cut 1 base from V and 4 bases from J, with 15 bases between. Germline CDR1 reads SEHNR; CDR2 reads FQNEAQ (reference sequence). The CDR3 spells CASSLGQGGEPDTQYF. The CDR3 region has the DNA TGTGCCAGCAGCTTAGGTCAGGGTGGGGAGCCAGATACGCAGTATTTT. The variable domain in full, with the rest retrieved from reference TRBV7-9 and TRBJ2-3, is DTGVSQNPRHKITKRGQNVTFRCDPISEHNRLYWYRQTLGQGPEFLTYFQNEAQLEKSRLLSDRFSAERPKGSFSTLEIQRTEQGDSAMYLCASSLGQGGEPDTQYFGPGTRLTVL.

The chain links TRBV6-1 to TRBJ2-5, with D maybe TRBD2 (5 bases). The DNA end is a closer match to TRBJ2-7, so the J assignment may be wrong. From germline, CDR1 is MNHNS and CDR2 SASEGT. CDR3 length equals 14 residues. CDR3 in amino acids: CASSPLGLSYEQYF. CDR3 DNA sequence: TGTGCCAGCAGTCCACTAGGGCTCTCCTACGAGCAGTACTTC.

The rearrangement links TRBV7-3 to TRBJ2-1; D gene unclear. Germline CDR1 SGHTA, CDR2 FQGTGA. The CDR3 loop spans 11 amino acids. The V end was cut by 11 bases, the J end by 6 bases, with 11 bases between. The CDR3 sequence: CAGLKANEQFF. CDR3 sequence (DNA): TGTGCCGGTCTTAAAGCCAATGAGCAGTTCTTC.

This chain joins TRBV6-1 and TRBJ1-1; 8 bases agree with TRBD1. Germline CDR1 reads MNHNS; CDR2 reads SASEGT. This CDR3 is built from 16 residues. J gave up 6 bases and V 2 bases, and 11 bases lay outside the gene matches. The CDR3 DNA sequence: TGTGCCAGCAGTGAACGGATGACAGGGGAGTCGGCTGAAGCTTTCTTT. It is translated as CASSERMTGESAEAFF.

This chain joins TRBV7-8 and TRBJ2-7; D might be TRBD2 (6 bases). This CDR3 is built from 15 residues. Germline assignment: CDR1 SGHVS and CDR2 FQNEAQ. V shed 1 base and J shed 6 bases, with 16 bases lying between them. Here the CDR3 DNA reads TGTGCCAGCAGCTTAGTCTTGGGACTTCCCCTCGAGCAGTACTTC. It specifies CASSLVLGLPLEQYF. The full variable domain, in which reference TRBV7-8 and TRBJ2-7 provide the parts outside the CDR3, is GAGVSQSPRYKVAKRGQDVALRCDPISGHVSLFWYQQALGQGPEFLTYFQNEAQLDKSGLPSDRFFAERPEGSVSTLKIQRTQQEDSAVYLCASSLVLGLPLEQYFGPGTRLTVT.